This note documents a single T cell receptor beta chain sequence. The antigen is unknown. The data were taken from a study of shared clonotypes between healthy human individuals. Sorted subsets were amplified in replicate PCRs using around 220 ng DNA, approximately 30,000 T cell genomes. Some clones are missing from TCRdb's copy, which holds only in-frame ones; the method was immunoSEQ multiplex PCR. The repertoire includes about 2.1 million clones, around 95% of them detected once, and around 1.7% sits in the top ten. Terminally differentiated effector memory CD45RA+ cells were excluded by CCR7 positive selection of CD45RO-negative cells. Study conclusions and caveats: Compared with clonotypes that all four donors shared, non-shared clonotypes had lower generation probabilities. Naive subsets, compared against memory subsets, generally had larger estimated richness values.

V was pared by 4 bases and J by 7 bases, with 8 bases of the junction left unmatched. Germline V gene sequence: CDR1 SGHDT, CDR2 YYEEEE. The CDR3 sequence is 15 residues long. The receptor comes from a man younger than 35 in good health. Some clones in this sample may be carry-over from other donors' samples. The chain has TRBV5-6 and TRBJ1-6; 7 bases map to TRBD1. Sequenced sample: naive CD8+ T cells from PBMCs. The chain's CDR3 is CASSVGDSKNSPLHF. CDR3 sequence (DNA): TGTGCCAGCAGCGTGGGGGACAGTAAGAATTCACCCCTCCACTTT.